The rows below give T cell receptor beta chains drawn from one sample of a study of blood T cell repertoires in COVID-19. The data were produced by immunoSEQ multiplex PCR, yet TCRdb's version contains in-frame clones alone and is incomplete. The sample has 50,000 to 60,000 clones, 90% seen once. Material: peripheral blood. These receptors were obtained from a man aged 40-55 years with acute or convalescent COVID-19. CDR3s include the opening cysteine and the closing phenylalanine or tryptophan. D genes are given only for firm matches. The size field is filled for only some rows; it gives once, few, many or a size class.

J gene: TRBJ2-2; clone size: .; D gene: .; V gene: TRBV7-9; CDR3 protein: CASSLTSTGELFF; CDR3 DNA: TGTGCCAGCAGCTTAACATCCACCGGGGAGCTGTTTTTT
J gene: TRBJ1-2; clone size: .; D gene: .; V gene: TRBV24-1; CDR3 protein: CATSDPGDQKGYTF; CDR3 DNA: TGTGCCACCAGTGATCCGGGAGACCAGAAAGGCTACACCTTC
J gene: TRBJ2-3; clone size: few; D gene: TRBD2; V gene: TRBV7-6; CDR3 protein: CASSLGTSGSSADTQYF; CDR3 DNA: TGTGCCAGCAGCTTAGGGACTAGCGGGAGTAGCGCAGATACGCAGTATTTT
J gene: TRBJ1-4; clone size: few; D gene: TRBD1; V gene: TRBV19; CDR3 protein: CASSKQGSNEKLFF; CDR3 DNA: TGTGCCAGTAGTAAACAGGGGTCTAATGAAAAACTGTTTTTT
J gene: TRBJ1-3; clone size: once; D gene: .; V gene: TRBV19; CDR3 protein: CASSPKQGVSGNTIYF; CDR3 DNA: TGTGCCAGTAGTCCCAAACAGGGTGTCTCTGGAAACACCATATATTTT
J gene: TRBJ2-3; clone size: .; D gene: TRBD1; V gene: TRBV19; CDR3 protein: CASSTRRTGGTGASTDTQYF; CDR3 DNA: TGTGCCAGTAGTACTCGCCGGACAGGGGGCACGGGGGCGTCTACAGATACGCAGTATTTT
J gene: TRBJ1-6; clone size: .; D gene: TRBD1; V gene: TRBV5-5; CDR3 protein: CASSLAGQGNSPLHF; CDR3 DNA: TGTGCCAGCAGCTTGGCGGGACAGGGTAATTCACCCCTCCACTTT
J gene: TRBJ1-2; clone size: .; D gene: .; V gene: TRBV28; CDR3 protein: CASNPGGSYGYTF; CDR3 DNA: TGTGCCAGCAATCCGGGGGGGAGCTATGGCTACACCTTC
J gene: TRBJ1-1; clone size: .; D gene: .; V gene: TRBV5-1; CDR3 protein: CASSSRGHLNTEAFF; CDR3 DNA: TGCGCCAGCAGCTCCCGCGGACACCTGAACACTGAAGCTTTCTTT
J gene: TRBJ2-7; clone size: .; D gene: TRBD1; V gene: TRBV10-3; CDR3 protein: CAISGLGQGNPYEQYF; CDR3 DNA: TGTGCCATCAGTGGGCTGGGACAGGGAAATCCCTACGAGCAGTACTTC
J gene: TRBJ1-2; clone size: .; D gene: TRBD1; V gene: TRBV24-1; CDR3 protein: CATRQGDDYGYTF; CDR3 DNA: TGTGCCACCAGACAGGGGGACGACTATGGCTACACCTTC
J gene: TRBJ1-1; clone size: .; D gene: .; V gene: TRBV7-9; CDR3 protein: CASSSQRNTEAFF; CDR3 DNA: TGTGCCAGCAGCTCACAACGGAACACTGAAGCTTTCTTT
J gene: TRBJ1-5; clone size: .; D gene: TRBD1; V gene: TRBV27; CDR3 protein: CASSQYRGIGNQPQHF; CDR3 DNA: TGTGCCAGCAGTCAGTACAGGGGTATTGGCAATCAGCCCCAGCATTTT
J gene: TRBJ1-2; clone size: .; D gene: .; V gene: TRBV7-9; CDR3 protein: CASSSTGTRHEFNYGYTF; CDR3 DNA: TGTGCCAGCAGCTCTACCGGGACAAGGCACGAATTTAACTATGGCTACACCTTC
J gene: TRBJ2-2; clone size: .; D gene: .; V gene: TRBV19; CDR3 protein: CATTLGAPNTGELFF; CDR3 DNA: TGTGCCACCACCTTGGGCGCCCCGAACACCGGGGAGCTGTTTTTT
J gene: TRBJ2-1; clone size: .; D gene: TRBD2; V gene: TRBV7-6; CDR3 protein: CASSLNLAGVREQFF; CDR3 DNA: TGTGCCAGCAGCTTGAACCTAGCGGGAGTCAGGGAGCAGTTCTTC
J gene: TRBJ1-1; clone size: .; D gene: .; V gene: TRBV11-2; CDR3 protein: CASSFGSWRGGRWDTEAFF; CDR3 DNA: TGTGCCAGCAGCTTTGGGAGTTGGCGCGGGGGCAGGTGGGACACTGAAGCTTTCTTT
J gene: TRBJ1-1; clone size: .; D gene: .; V gene: TRBV6-5; CDR3 protein: CASTRRLVNTEAFF; CDR3 DNA: TGTGCCAGCACCCGGAGGCTGGTGAACACTGAAGCTTTCTTT
J gene: TRBJ2-1; clone size: .; D gene: TRBD2; V gene: TRBV10-1; CDR3 protein: CASSGTSGRAVPYNEQFF; CDR3 DNA: TGCGCCAGCAGCGGGACTAGCGGGAGGGCCGTCCCCTACAATGAGCAGTTCTTC
J gene: TRBJ1-5; clone size: once; D gene: .; V gene: TRBV18; CDR3 protein: CASSPRSTENSNQPQHF; CDR3 DNA: TGTGCCAGCTCACCACGCTCGACAGAGAATAGCAATCAGCCCCAGCATTTT
J gene: TRBJ1-2; clone size: .; D gene: .; V gene: TRBV9; CDR3 protein: CASSVDRNYGYTF; CDR3 DNA: TGTGCCAGCAGCGTAGACAGGAACTATGGCTACACCTTC
J gene: TRBJ1-3; clone size: .; D gene: TRBD1; V gene: TRBV11-2; CDR3 protein: CASSPGTGLNTIYF; CDR3 DNA: TGTGCCAGCAGCCCGGGGACAGGGTTGAACACCATATATTTT
J gene: TRBJ2-7; clone size: .; D gene: TRBD1; V gene: TRBV11-2; CDR3 protein: CASSTLRGLWEQYF; CDR3 DNA: TGTGCCAGCAGCACTCTCAGGGGGCTGTGGGAGCAGTACTTC
J gene: TRBJ1-6; clone size: once; D gene: .; V gene: TRBV9; CDR3 protein: CASSVGFGGLDNSPLHF; CDR3 DNA: TGTGCCAGCAGCGTAGGTTTCGGGGGGCTCGATAATTCACCCCTCCACTTT
J gene: TRBJ1-5; clone size: .; D gene: TRBD1; V gene: TRBV10-3; CDR3 protein: CAIGPDRAGNQPQHF; CDR3 DNA: TGTGCCATCGGTCCGGACAGGGCAGGGAATCAGCCCCAGCATTTT
J gene: TRBJ2-2; clone size: few; D gene: TRBD2; V gene: TRBV5-4; CDR3 protein: CASSVSGRAKGGELFF; CDR3 DNA: TGTGCCAGCAGCGTAAGCGGGAGGGCGAAGGGCGGGGAGCTGTTTTTT
J gene: TRBJ2-3; clone size: .; D gene: TRBD1; V gene: TRBV5-4; CDR3 protein: CASSPGTVPDTQYF; CDR3 DNA: TGTGCCAGCAGCCCTGGGACAGTCCCAGATACGCAGTATTTT
J gene: TRBJ1-2; clone size: .; D gene: .; V gene: TRBV12-3/TRBV12-4; CDR3 protein: CASHLANYGYTF; CDR3 DNA: TGTGCCAGCCACCTAGCTAACTATGGCTACACCTTC
J gene: TRBJ2-5; clone size: .; D gene: .; V gene: TRBV9; CDR3 protein: CASRYTPQETQYF; CDR3 DNA: TGTGCCAGCAGGTACACGCCGCAAGAGACCCAGTACTTC
J gene: TRBJ2-5; clone size: .; D gene: .; V gene: TRBV5-1; CDR3 protein: CASRQAQETQYF; CDR3 DNA: TGCGCCAGCAGACAGGCTCAAGAGACCCAGTACTTC
J gene: TRBJ1-4; clone size: .; D gene: .; V gene: TRBV12-3/TRBV12-4; CDR3 protein: CASSFRGGRLFF; CDR3 DNA: TGTGCCAGCAGTTTTCGGGGGGGAAGACTGTTTTTT
J gene: TRBJ2-2; clone size: .; D gene: TRBD2; V gene: TRBV19; CDR3 protein: CASSIGLAGSGELFF; CDR3 DNA: TGTGCCAGTAGTATAGGGTTAGCGGGGTCCGGGGAGCTGTTTTTT
J gene: TRBJ2-2; clone size: .; D gene: TRBD1; V gene: TRBV2; CDR3 protein: CASSERQGGTTGELFF; CDR3 DNA: TGTGCCAGCAGTGAACGACAGGGCGGAACCACCGGGGAGCTGTTTTTT
J gene: TRBJ2-1; clone size: .; D gene: .; V gene: TRBV18; CDR3 protein: CASSQTRGSYNEQFF; CDR3 DNA: TGTGCCAGCTCACAAACCAGGGGCTCCTACAATGAGCAGTTCTTC
J gene: TRBJ1-3; clone size: .; D gene: .; V gene: TRBV3-1/TRBV3-2; CDR3 protein: CASSQVLRSGNTIYF; CDR3 DNA: TGTGCCAGCAGCCAAGTCCTCCGCTCTGGAAACACCATATATTTT
J gene: TRBJ2-1; clone size: .; D gene: TRBD2; V gene: TRBV7-9; CDR3 protein: CASSKPIAGVRYNEQFF; CDR3 DNA: TGTGCCAGCAGCAAACCCATAGCGGGAGTACGGTACAATGAGCAGTTCTTC
J gene: TRBJ1-4; clone size: .; D gene: .; V gene: TRBV5-4; CDR3 protein: CASSLRTGGDEKLFF; CDR3 DNA: TGTGCCAGCAGCTTGCGAACAGGAGGGGATGAAAAACTGTTTTTT